This is a list of T cell receptor beta chains from one sample in a study of Graves' ophthalmopathy and Graves' hyperthyroidism. TCRdb called the multiplex PCR reads again in MiXCR, with one record for every CDR3 protein. In the table there are hundreds of thousands of distinct CDR3 sequences, about 41% of which are singletons. Sequenced input: peripheral blood. These receptors originate from an adult man with Graves' ophthalmopathy. Both conserved end residues are part of each CDR3. Rows give clone size only sometimes, using once, few, many, or a class for an expanded clone.

clone size	V gene	J gene	CDR3 protein
.	TRBV7-3	TRBJ1-5	CASSYSKQGSVTQHF
.	TRBV6-1	TRBJ1-4	CASSSTQGGPNEKLFF
.	TRBV10-1	TRBJ1-6	CASSSSGLNSPLHF
many	TRBV10-2	TRBJ2-7	CASSEPPGDNSYEQYF
few	TRBV20-1	TRBJ1-2	CSARDPDVSRGLPYGYTF
.	TRBV12-3/TRBV12-4	TRBJ1-5	CASSLSGRGYQPQHF
many	TRBV11-2	TRBJ2-6	CASSFVPGLVAGANVLTF
few	TRBV12-5	TRBJ2-6	CASGLVLGPGANVLTF
many	TRBV2	TRBJ2-7	CASIGTGGVGSYEQYF
.	TRBV5-1	TRBJ1-6	CASRESGTYNSPLHF
many	TRBV12-3/TRBV12-4	TRBJ1-2	CASSLLSWDGYTF